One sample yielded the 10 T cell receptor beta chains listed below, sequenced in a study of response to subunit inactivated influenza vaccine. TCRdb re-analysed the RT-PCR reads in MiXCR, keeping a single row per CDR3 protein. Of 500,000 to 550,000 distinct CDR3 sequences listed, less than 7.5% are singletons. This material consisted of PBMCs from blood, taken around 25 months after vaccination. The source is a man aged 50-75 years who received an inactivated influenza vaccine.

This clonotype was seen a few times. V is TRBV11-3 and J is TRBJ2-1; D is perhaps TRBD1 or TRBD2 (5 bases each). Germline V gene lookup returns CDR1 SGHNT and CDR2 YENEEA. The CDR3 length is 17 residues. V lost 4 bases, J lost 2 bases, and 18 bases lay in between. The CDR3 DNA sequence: TGTGCCAGCAGCTCGAATCCGAGGGGTGGACCCTACAATGAGCAGTTCTTC. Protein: CASSSNPRGGPYNEQFF.

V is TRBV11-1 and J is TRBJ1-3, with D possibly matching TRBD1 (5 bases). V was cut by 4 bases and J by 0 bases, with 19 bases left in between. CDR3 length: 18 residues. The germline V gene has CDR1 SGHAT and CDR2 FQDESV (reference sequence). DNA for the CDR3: TGTGCCAGCAGCTCTAAGTGGGGGTACGATGTCTCTGGAAACACCATATATTTT. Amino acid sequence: CASSSKWGYDVSGNTIYF.

This CDR3 is CASSQDPGAGYTF. CDR3 coding DNA: TGCGCCAGCAGCCAAGATCCCGGAGCTGGCTACACCTTC. The rearrangement joins TRBV4-1 to TRBJ1-2, with unresolved D. Germline V gene lookup returns CDR1 MGHRA and CDR2 YSYEKL. The CDR3 is 13 amino acids. Trimming stripped 0 bases from V and 7 bases from J, with 9 bases between.

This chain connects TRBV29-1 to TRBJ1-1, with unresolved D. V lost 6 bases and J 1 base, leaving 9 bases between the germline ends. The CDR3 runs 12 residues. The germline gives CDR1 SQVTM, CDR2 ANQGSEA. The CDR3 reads CSVVLWNTEAFF. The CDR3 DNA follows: TGCAGCGTCGTACTCTGGAACACTGAAGCTTTCTTT.

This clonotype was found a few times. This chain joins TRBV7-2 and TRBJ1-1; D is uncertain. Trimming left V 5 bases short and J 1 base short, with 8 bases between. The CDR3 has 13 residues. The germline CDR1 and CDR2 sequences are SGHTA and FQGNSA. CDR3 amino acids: CASSPPSNTEAFF. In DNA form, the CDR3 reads TGTGCCAGCAGCCCCCCGTCGAACACTGAAGCTTTCTTT.

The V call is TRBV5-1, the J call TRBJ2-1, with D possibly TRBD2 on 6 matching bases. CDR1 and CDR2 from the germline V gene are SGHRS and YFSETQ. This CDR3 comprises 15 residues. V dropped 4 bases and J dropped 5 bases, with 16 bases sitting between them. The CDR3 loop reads CASSRTSTNNNEQFF. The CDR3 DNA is TGCGCCAGCAGCCGAACTAGCACCAATAACAATGAGCAGTTCTTC.

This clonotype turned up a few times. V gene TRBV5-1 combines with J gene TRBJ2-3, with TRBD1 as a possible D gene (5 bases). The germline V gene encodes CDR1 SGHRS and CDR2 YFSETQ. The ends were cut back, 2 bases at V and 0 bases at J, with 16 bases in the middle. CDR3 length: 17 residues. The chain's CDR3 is CASSLTGTGISTDTQYF. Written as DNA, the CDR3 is TGCGCCAGCAGCTTAACAGGAACTGGGATTAGCACAGATACGCAGTATTTT. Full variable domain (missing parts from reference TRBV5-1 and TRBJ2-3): KAGVTQTPRYLIKTRGQQVTLSCSPISGHRSVSWYQQTPGQGLQFLFEYFSETQRNKGNFPGRFSGRQFSNSRSEMNVSTLELGDSALYLCASSLTGTGISTDTQYFGPGTRLTVL.

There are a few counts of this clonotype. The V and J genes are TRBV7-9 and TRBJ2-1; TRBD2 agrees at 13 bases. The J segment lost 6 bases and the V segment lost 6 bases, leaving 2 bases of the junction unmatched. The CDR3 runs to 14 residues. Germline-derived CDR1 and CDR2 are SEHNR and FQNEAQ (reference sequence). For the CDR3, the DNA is TGTGCCAGCAGGACTAGCGGGGGGAGCAATGAGCAGTTCTTC. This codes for CASRTSGGSNEQFF.

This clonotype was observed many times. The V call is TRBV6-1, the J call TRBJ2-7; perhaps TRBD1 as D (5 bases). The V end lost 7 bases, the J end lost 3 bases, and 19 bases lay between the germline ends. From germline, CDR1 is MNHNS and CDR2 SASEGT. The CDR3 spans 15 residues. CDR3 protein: CASKHPPDTFYEQYF. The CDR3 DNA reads TGTGCCAGCAAACACCCCCCGGACACATTCTACGAGCAGTACTTC.

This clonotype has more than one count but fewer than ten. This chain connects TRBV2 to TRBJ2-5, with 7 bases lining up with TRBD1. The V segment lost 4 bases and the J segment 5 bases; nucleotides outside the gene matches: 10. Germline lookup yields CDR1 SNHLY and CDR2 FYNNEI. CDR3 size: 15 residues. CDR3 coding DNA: TGTGCCAGCAGTGTGGGGCCAGGGGGTAGTGAGACCCAGTACTTC. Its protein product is CASSVGPGGSETQYF. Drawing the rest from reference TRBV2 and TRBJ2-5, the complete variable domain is EPEVTQTPSHQVTQMGQEVILRCVPISNHLYFYWYRQILGQKVEFLVSFYNNEISEKSEIFDDQFSVERPDGSNFTLKIRSTKLEDSAMYFCASSVGPGGSETQYFGPGTRLLVL.